Below are 9 T cell receptor beta chains sequenced from a single sample in a study of early T cells in non-severe SARS-CoV-2 infection. TCRdb passed the 5' RACE reads through MiXCR, listing each CDR3 protein once. The table includes about 28,000 distinct CDR3 sequences, about 4.9% detected once. The input for sequencing was whole blood, taken at baseline. These receptors were taken from an adult who was a healthcare worker with PCR-confirmed SARS-CoV-2 infection or an uninfected control (not recorded which).

This clonotype appeared many times. The chain has TRBV29-1 and TRBJ2-2; 9 bases are shared with TRBD2. The CDR3 covers 14 residues. Germline assignment: CDR1 SQVTM and CDR2 ANQGSEA. V lost 4 bases to trimming and J lost 7 bases; unmatched junction nucleotides: 7. The CDR3 DNA sequence: TGCAGCGTTGTCATAGCGGGAGCGGTCGGGGAGCTGTTTTTT. Protein: CSVVIAGAVGELFF.

This clonotype was seen many times. This chain uses TRBV20-1 with TRBJ2-5; TRBD2 might be the D (5 bases). Germline assignment: CDR1 DFQATT and CDR2 SNEGSKA (reference sequence). With 1 base removed from V and 5 bases from J, the gap between germline ends came to 23 bases. The CDR3 is 17 residues long. This CDR3 is CSARGPFLPLSGETQYF. DNA for the CDR3: TGCAGTGCTAGAGGCCCTTTCCTTCCCCTATCGGGGGAGACCCAGTACTTC.

The table lists this clonotype with many counts. The V and J genes are TRBV18 and TRBJ1-1; D gene ambiguous. This CDR3 is 13 amino acids long. The V end lost 2 bases, the J end lost 3 bases, and 7 bases lay between the germline ends. The germline V gene has CDR1 KGHSH and CDR2 LQKENI. This CDR3 is CASSPSEDTEAFF. The CDR3 DNA reads TGTGCCAGCTCACCATCGGAAGACACTGAAGCTTTCTTT.

V usage is TRBV5-1 and J usage is TRBJ2-3; 10 bases line up with TRBD2. The CDR3 length is 15 residues. Looked up from germline, CDR1 is SGHRS and CDR2 is YFSETQ. Trimming took 4 bases from V and 1 from J; bases not matched to a gene: 3. This CDR3 reads CASSRGTSGTDTQYF. CDR3 DNA: TGCGCCAGCAGCCGGGGGACTAGCGGCACAGATACGCAGTATTTT.

This clonotype was seen repeatedly, ten times or more. V and J are TRBV7-9 and TRBJ2-6; D not certain. Trimming pared 3 bases from V and 3 bases from J, leaving 3 bases between. Germline loops: CDR1 SEHNR, CDR2 FQNEAQ (reference sequence). The CDR3 runs 13 residues. The CDR3 loop is CASSFYGANVLTF. Written as DNA, the CDR3 is TGTGCCAGCAGCTTTTATGGGGCCAACGTCCTGACTTTC.

This clonotype occurred many times. The V and J genes are TRBV7-7 and TRBJ1-4; D gene uncertain. There are 15 residues in the CDR3. The ends were cut back, 1 base at V and 5 bases at J, with 11 bases in the middle. The germline CDR1 and CDR2 sequences are SSHAT and FNYEAQ (reference sequence). CDR3 sequence: CASSLGSHTNEKLFF. CDR3 DNA sequence: TGTGCCAGCAGCTTAGGTTCACATACGAATGAAAAACTGTTTTTT.

There are many counts of this clonotype. J is TRBJ1-1 and V is TRBV20-1, with 10 bases aligning to TRBD1. The CDR3 consists of 16 residues. Trimming took 1 base from V and 4 from J; bases not matched to a gene: 9. In germline, CDR1 is DFQATT, CDR2 SNEGSKA (reference sequence). The DNA for the CDR3 is TGCAGTGCTAGAGGCGGGGACAGGGGTATGGGCACTGAAGCTTTCTTT. Translated, it gives CSARGGDRGMGTEAFF.

The gene calls are TRBV7-9 and TRBJ2-7, with D tentatively TRBD1 (7 bases). Looked up from germline, CDR1 is SEHNR and CDR2 is FQNEAQ (reference sequence). V was trimmed by 5 bases and J by 1 base, leaving 9 bases between them. The length of the CDR3 is 13 residues. The CDR3 sequence is CASSAGQSYEQYF. CDR3 sequence (DNA): TGTGCCAGCAGCGCGGGACAGTCCTACGAGCAGTACTTC.

This clonotype was counted between two and nine times. J is TRBJ2-7 and V is TRBV5-5; D gene ambiguous. The CDR3 is made up of 12 amino acids. Trimming shortened V by 1 base and J by 3 bases, and 5 bases separated the two germline ends. The germline V gene has CDR1 SGHKS and CDR2 YYEKEE (reference sequence). The CDR3: CASSLKVYEQYF. DNA of the CDR3: TGTGCCAGCAGCTTGAAGGTCTACGAGCAGTACTTC.